The 24 T cell receptor beta chains given below trace back to one sample, sequenced in a study of T cells in localized non-small cell lung cancer. Some clones are missing from TCRdb's copy, which holds only in-frame ones; the method was immunoSEQ multiplex PCR. The table shows 25,000 or so clones, with 65% to 90% occurring only once. The sample was peripheral blood, taken before any cancer treatment. Source of these receptors: a female donor aged 60 or older with stage I lung adenocarcinoma.

The chain is built from TRBV10-3 and TRBJ1-1; D unclear. CDR1 ENHRY and CDR2 SYGVKD come from the germline V gene. Between the trimmed V and J ends, which lost 0 bases and 4 bases, there was a span of 12 bases. The CDR3 totals 15 residues. The chain's CDR3 is CAISESRERVTEAFF. CDR3 DNA sequence: TGTGCCATCAGTGAGTCCAGAGAGAGGGTCACTGAAGCTTTCTTT.

This chain uses TRBV11-3 with TRBJ2-1, with 9 bases matching TRBD1. The J segment lost 2 bases and the V segment lost 5 bases, leaving 4 bases of the junction unmatched. There are 15 residues in the CDR3. Germline V CDR1 and CDR2: SGHNT, YENEEA. The CDR3 loop reads CASSLDRGTYNEQFF. CDR3 coding DNA: TGTGCCAGCAGCCTGGACAGGGGCACCTACAATGAGCAGTTCTTC.

The chain combines TRBV11-2 with TRBJ2-5, with TRBD2 matching over 13 bases. The CDR3 contains 15 residues. V dropped 5 bases and J dropped 5; count of bases not matched to a gene: 5. Germline CDR1 and CDR2: SGHAT and FQNNGV. The CDR3 nucleotides are TGTGCCAGCAGCCGGGGACTAGCGGGACAGGAGACCCAGTACTTC. It is translated as CASSRGLAGQETQYF.

This chain links TRBV6-6 with TRBJ2-2, with D possibly TRBD1 on 5 matching bases. This CDR3 comprises 14 residues. V was clipped by 2 bases and J by 1 base, with 5 bases between them. Germline loops: CDR1 MNHNY, CDR2 SVGAGI (reference sequence). The CDR3 spells CASSYRGNTGELFF. CDR3 nucleotides: TGTGCCAGCAGTTACAGGGGGAACACCGGGGAGCTGTTTTTT.

This clone was recorded only once. V is TRBV5-4 and J is TRBJ1-2; no definite D call. There are 13 residues in the CDR3. Looked up from germline, CDR1 is SGHNT and CDR2 is YYREEE (reference sequence). The V end lost 4 bases, the J end lost 4 bases, and 11 bases lay between the germline ends. CDR3 region: CASSLGDIYGYTF. In DNA form, the CDR3 reads TGTGCCAGCAGCCTGGGTGACATCTATGGCTACACCTTC.

J is TRBJ1-3 and V is TRBV4-1, with 7 bases identical to TRBD1. V shed 0 bases and J 4 bases; nucleotides not matched to a gene: 6. This CDR3 spans 16 amino acids. Germline V lookup: CDR1 MGHRA, CDR2 YSYEKL. As DNA, the CDR3 is TGCGCCAGCAGCCAAGACCACTCGGGACAGGGAAACACCATATATTTT. As protein: CASSQDHSGQGNTIYF.

This chain connects TRBV5-4 to TRBJ2-3; the match to TRBD2 covers 11 bases. This CDR3 is 16 amino acids long. From germline, CDR1 is SGHNT and CDR2 YYREEE (reference sequence). J was trimmed by 0 bases and V by 3 bases; bases with no gene match: 3. The CDR3 loop reads CASSSGLAGSTDTQYF. The CDR3 region has the DNA TGTGCCAGCAGCTCCGGACTAGCGGGTAGCACAGATACGCAGTATTTT.

V gene TRBV9 combines with J gene TRBJ2-2, with 10 bases fitting TRBD2. There are 16 residues in the CDR3. V gave up 0 bases and J gave up 5 bases; unmatched junction bases: 4. The germline gives CDR1 SGDLS, CDR2 YYNGEE. DNA for the CDR3: TGTGCCAGCAGCGTAGGGAGCGGGAGGGATACCGGGGAGCTGTTTTTT. This encodes CASSVGSGRDTGELFF.

J is TRBJ2-7 and V is TRBV7-8; TRBD1 is a possible D gene (6 bases). With 2 bases removed from V and 0 bases from J, the gap between germline ends came to 11 bases. Germline lookup yields CDR1 SGHVS and CDR2 FQNEAQ. This CDR3 region has 15 residues. The CDR3 loop is CASSLKGHHSYEQYF. CDR3 DNA sequence: TGTGCCAGCAGCTTAAAGGGACACCACTCCTACGAGCAGTACTTC.

This clone was picked up one time. V is TRBV5-4 and J is TRBJ2-1; D possibly matches TRBD1 or TRBD2 (6 bases each). V was clipped by 2 bases and J by 2 bases, with 11 bases between them. Germline-derived CDR1 and CDR2 are SGHNT and YYREEE (reference sequence). The CDR3 is made up of 15 amino acids. CDR3 loop: CASSLRGATYNEQFF. CDR3 sequence (DNA): TGTGCCAGCAGCTTAAGGGGGGCCACCTACAATGAGCAGTTCTTC.

This clone turned up a few times. V and J are TRBV2 and TRBJ2-7, with TRBD1 identical over 10 bases. Germline V gives CDR1 SNHLY, CDR2 FYNNEI. With 7 bases clipped from V and 3 bases from J, the junction kept 6 bases outside the gene matches. This CDR3 is built from 14 residues. DNA for the CDR3: TGTGCCAGCATATCGGACAGGGGGAGCTACGAGCAGTACTTC. It codes for CASISDRGSYEQYF.

The chain uses TRBV6-6 and TRBJ1-5; 7 positions agree with TRBD1. The CDR3 length is 16 residues. CDR1 and CDR2 (germline): MNHNY, SVGAGI (reference sequence). After removal of 7 bases from V and 3 bases from J, the junction contained 12 bases not matched to a gene. The DNA for the CDR3 is TGTGCCAGCAATCCCCAGGGGGTGGGTGACAATCAGCCCCAGCATTTT. This translates into CASNPQGVGDNQPQHF.

The V call is TRBV11-2, the J call TRBJ1-2, with D hard to call. The germline V and J ends were trimmed by 3 bases and 9 bases, with 11 bases remaining between them. This CDR3 has 12 amino acids. Germline V gene lookup returns CDR1 SGHAT and CDR2 FQNNGV. Written as DNA, the CDR3 is TGTGCCAGCAGCTTGGCCGAGCAAAGCTACACCTTC. Its protein product is CASSLAEQSYTF.

The chain couples TRBV7-9 to TRBJ1-5, with a weak D call TRBD1 (5 bases). The germline CDR1 and CDR2 sequences are SEHNR and FQNEAQ (reference sequence). Trimming stripped 4 bases from V and 4 bases from J, with 8 bases between. The CDR3 has 13 residues. The CDR3 sequence is CASSSDRNQPQHF. CDR3 sequence (DNA): TGTGCCAGCAGCTCTGACAGAAATCAGCCCCAGCATTTT.

The chain joins TRBV15 to TRBJ1-2; D is possibly TRBD1 (5 bases). This CDR3 has 16 amino acids. CDR1 is LNHNV and CDR2 is YYDKDF in the germline V gene (reference sequence). V was clipped by 5 bases and J by 2 bases, with 18 bases between them. As DNA, the CDR3 is TGTGCCACCAGCGGACTAATGGGCAGGGAGAACTATGGCTACACCTTC. This translates into CATSGLMGRENYGYTF.

The gene calls are TRBV5-5 and TRBJ1-3; D is undetermined. The germline V gene has CDR1 SGHKS and CDR2 YYEKEE (reference sequence). With 4 bases removed from V and 4 bases from J, the gap between germline ends came to 18 bases. The CDR3 totals 16 residues. CDR3 coding DNA: TGTGCCAGCAGCCGAAATAGTGGGAATGAAGGAAACACCATATATTTT. This encodes CASSRNSGNEGNTIYF.

The V and J genes are TRBV29-1 and TRBJ1-1, with a possible D match to TRBD1 (6 bases). This CDR3 is built from 13 residues. V was cut by 5 bases and J by 0 bases, with 10 bases left in between. The V gene's germline CDR1 is SQVTM and CDR2 ANQGSEA. CDR3 DNA sequence: TGCAGCGTTACAGGGTACCTGAACACTGAAGCTTTCTTT. Amino acid sequence: CSVTGYLNTEAFF.

V and J are TRBV18 and TRBJ2-5; possible D gene TRBD2, 6 bases. CDR1 KGHSH and CDR2 LQKENI come from the germline V gene. The CDR3 sequence is 13 residues long. V was cut by 4 bases and J by 1 base, with 7 bases left in between. CDR3 nucleotide sequence: TGTGCCAGCTCACGGGGGGTCCAAGAGACCCAGTACTTC. It specifies CASSRGVQETQYF.

This chain joins TRBV11-2 and TRBJ1-1; 8 bases align to TRBD1. Germline loops: CDR1 SGHAT, CDR2 FQNNGV. The CDR3 is 15 residues long. Unmatched junction bases numbered 5, after V lost 0 bases and J lost 5 bases. This CDR3 is CASSLEGQVGTEAFF. The CDR3 nucleotides read TGTGCCAGCAGCTTAGAGGGACAGGTTGGAACTGAAGCTTTCTTT.

This chain uses TRBV29-1 with TRBJ2-3; D remains unclear. The CDR3 is 13 residues long. The V gene's germline CDR1 is SQVTM and CDR2 ANQGSEA. V gave up 3 bases and J gave up 4 bases, with 11 bases separating them. The CDR3 nucleotides are TGCAGCGTTGACTTTGAAGGAGCAGATACGCAGTATTTT. This sequence encodes CSVDFEGADTQYF.

This chain connects TRBV7-9 to TRBJ1-1; D not certain. This CDR3 spans 11 amino acids. V was clipped by 5 bases and J by 4 bases, with 5 bases between them. Germline-derived CDR1 and CDR2 are SEHNR and FQNEAQ (reference sequence). CDR3 protein: CASSGATEAFF. The CDR3, as DNA: TGTGCCAGCAGCGGAGCCACTGAAGCTTTCTTT.

The V gene is TRBV9, the J gene TRBJ2-2; the D is unclear. Deletions cut 2 bases from V and 0 bases from J, with 5 bases between. In germline, CDR1 is SGDLS, CDR2 YYNGEE. There are 14 residues in the CDR3. The chain's CDR3 is CASSVEANTGELFF. The DNA of the CDR3 is TGTGCCAGCAGCGTGGAAGCGAACACCGGGGAGCTGTTTTTT.

The rearrangement joins TRBV5-4 to TRBJ1-2; tentatively, D is TRBD1 (5 bases). CDR1 SGHNT and CDR2 YYREEE come from the germline V gene (reference sequence). V shed 5 bases and J shed 6 bases, with 20 bases lying between them. There are 15 residues in the CDR3. The CDR3 spells CASSPEGRDRNGYTF. DNA of the CDR3: TGTGCCAGCAGTCCCGAGGGCAGGGATAGGAATGGCTACACCTTC. The whole variable domain, filled in from reference TRBV5-4 and TRBJ1-2, reads ETGVTQSPTHLIKTRGQQVTLRCSSQSGHNTVSWYQQALGQGPQFIFQYYREEENGRGNFPPRFSGLQFPNYSSELNVNALELDDSALYLCASSPEGRDRNGYTFGSGTRLTVV.

The chain recombines TRBV19 with TRBJ1-2, with D maybe TRBD1 (5 bases). V was trimmed by 5 bases and J by 5 bases, leaving 15 bases between them. The germline V gene has CDR1 LNHDA and CDR2 SQIVND (reference sequence). This CDR3 has 14 residues. CDR3 loop: CASSPTAVGYGYTF. The DNA for the CDR3 is TGTGCCAGTAGTCCGACAGCGGTTGGGTATGGCTACACCTTC. The full variable domain, in which reference TRBV19 and TRBJ1-2 provide the parts outside the CDR3, is DGGITQSPKYLFRKEGQNVTLSCEQNLNHDAMYWYRQDPGQGLRLIYYSQIVNDFQKGDIAEGYSVSREKKESFPLTVTSAQKNPTAFYLCASSPTAVGYGYTFGSGTRLTVV.